The present T cell receptor (beta chain) was sequenced within a study of T cells in Graves' hyperthyroidism and ophthalmopathy. The study, taken as a whole, reports: A model of 13 V-J pairs discriminated ophthalmopathy from stable hyperthyroidism. Most thyroid clonotypes that were expanded above 0.001 also turned up in blood.

Each person with ophthalmopathy scored at least 3 on the Clinical Activity Score, reached NOSPECS grade 4 or higher, and had been ill under 3 months. This clonotype has at least ten counts. The antigen remains undetermined. TCR beta CDR3 regions were amplified from RNA transcripts. The TCR CDR3 was amplified in a first-round RT-PCR using the HTBI primer set. TCRdb analysed the multiplex PCR reads with MiXCR anew, one entry per CDR3 protein. The table has about 250,000 distinct CDR3 sequences, roughly 22% seen once. This receptor was identified in a man aged 30 to 39 with Graves' ophthalmopathy. The sample comprised blood.

CDR3 in amino acids: CASSTLDRLNTEAFF. For the CDR3, the DNA is TGTGCCAGCAGCACCCTGGACAGGTTGAACACTGAAGCTTTCTTT. The chain recombines TRBV5-6 with TRBJ1-1, with TRBD1 matching 7 bases. Germline assignment: CDR1 SGHDT and CDR2 YYEEEE. This CDR3 contains 15 residues. V gave up 4 bases and J gave up 0 bases; unmatched junction bases: 6.